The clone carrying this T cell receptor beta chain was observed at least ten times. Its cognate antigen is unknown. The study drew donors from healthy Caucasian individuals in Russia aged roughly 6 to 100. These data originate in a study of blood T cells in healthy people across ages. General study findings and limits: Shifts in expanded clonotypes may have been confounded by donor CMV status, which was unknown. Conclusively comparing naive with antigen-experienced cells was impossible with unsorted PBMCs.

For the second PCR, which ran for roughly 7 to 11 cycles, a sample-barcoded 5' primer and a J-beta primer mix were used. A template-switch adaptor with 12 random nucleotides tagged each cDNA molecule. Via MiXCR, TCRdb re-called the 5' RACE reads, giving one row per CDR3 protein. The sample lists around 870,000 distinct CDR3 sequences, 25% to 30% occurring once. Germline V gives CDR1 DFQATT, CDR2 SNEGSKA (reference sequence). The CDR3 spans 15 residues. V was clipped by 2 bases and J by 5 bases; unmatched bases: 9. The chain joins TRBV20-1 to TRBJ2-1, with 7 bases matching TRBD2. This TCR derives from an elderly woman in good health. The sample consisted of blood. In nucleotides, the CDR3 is TGCAGTGCTAGATTGCGGGGGAATATCGACAATGAGCAGTTCTTC. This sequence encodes CSARLRGNIDNEQFF.